This entry lists 27 T cell receptor beta chains sequenced from one sample in a study of blood T cell repertoires in COVID-19 (dated by TCRdb to the early 2020s). Libraries were constructed by the immunoSEQ multiplex PCR assay. TCRdb re-hosts the immuneACCESS table, in-frame sequences only. Its copies lack some clones; in the studies checked, an unresolved V gene accounts for under half of them, and the cause for the rest is not known. The table for this sample lists fewer than 40,000 clones; roughly 84% of them were counted only once. Roughly a third of the sample goes to the ten largest clones. The specimen was peripheral blood. These receptors were collected from an older man with active COVID-19.

The rearrangement uses TRBV7-8 and TRBJ2-5, with TRBD1 identical over 8 bases. The V gene's germline CDR1 is SGHVS and CDR2 FQNEAQ. V lost 5 bases and J lost 5; bases outside the gene matches: 7. The CDR3 has 14 residues. CDR3: CASSIQGAYETQYF. The CDR3 DNA reads TGTGCCAGCAGCATCCAGGGGGCTTATGAGACCCAGTACTTC.

The genes are TRBV4-2 and TRBJ2-3, with a weak D call TRBD2 (5 bases). From germline, CDR1 is LGHNA and CDR2 YNFKEQ. The V end lost 2 bases, the J end lost 4 bases, and 19 bases lay between the germline ends. CDR3 length: 17 residues. The CDR3: CASSQSGYGILSDTQYF. The CDR3 nucleotides are TGTGCCAGCAGCCAATCAGGTTACGGGATCCTCTCAGATACGCAGTATTTT.

This sequence joins TRBV12-3 or TRBV12-4 and TRBJ1-2; no firm D call. The CDR3 is made up of 11 amino acids. V shed 3 bases and J shed 4 bases, with 3 bases lying between them. The CDR3 region is CASSLSYGYTF. As DNA, the CDR3 is TGTGCCAGCAGTTTGAGCTATGGCTACACCTTC.

This rearrangement joins TRBV5-1 to TRBJ2-7, with D hard to call. Germline V gene sequence: CDR1 SGHRS, CDR2 YFSETQ. The ends were cut back, 0 bases at V and 5 bases at J, with 9 bases in the middle. The CDR3 has 13 residues. The CDR3 reads CASSLVQTHEQYF. The CDR3 nucleotides are TGCGCCAGCAGCTTGGTACAGACCCACGAGCAGTACTTC.

The V and J genes are TRBV30 and TRBJ1-5; maybe TRBD1 (5 bases). This CDR3 has 13 residues. Per germline, CDR1 GTSNPN and CDR2 SVGIG (reference sequence). The V gene lost 0 bases and the J gene lost 5 bases, with 8 bases spanning the gap. The CDR3: CAWSVDSHQPQHF. CDR3 in DNA: TGTGCCTGGAGTGTAGACAGTCATCAGCCCCAGCATTTT. The variable domain in full, completed from reference TRBV30 and TRBJ1-5, reads SQTIHQWPATLVQPVGSPLSLECTVEGTSNPNLYWYRQAAGRGLQLLFYSVGIGQISSEVPQNLSASRPQDRQFILSSKKLLLSDSGFYLCAWSVDSHQPQHFGDGTRLSIL.

This rearrangement joins TRBV29-1 to TRBJ2-2, with TRBD1 matching over 7 bases. Germline V gene data show CDR1 as SQVTM and CDR2 as ANQGSEA. The CDR3 is 13 amino acids. Unmatched junction bases numbered 5, after V lost 7 bases and J lost 3 bases. The CDR3 loop reads CSAGQVDTGELFF. The CDR3 nucleotides read TGCAGCGCAGGACAGGTCGACACCGGGGAGCTGTTTTTT.

V usage is TRBV28 and J usage is TRBJ2-5; 7 positions agree with TRBD1. This CDR3 is 14 amino acids long. V was clipped by 2 bases and J by 5 bases; unmatched bases: 5. Per the germline V gene, CDR1 is MDHEN and CDR2 is SYDVKM. The CDR3 DNA follows: TGTGCCAGCAGTTTAAGGGGGCTAGGGGAGACCCAGTACTTC. This codes for CASSLRGLGETQYF.

This chain uses TRBV7-2 with TRBJ1-4, with D tentatively TRBD1 (6 bases). CDR3 length equals 19 residues. CDR1 is SGHTA and CDR2 is FQGNSA in the germline V gene. V was shortened by 1 base and J by 0 bases, with 18 bases between the two germline ends. CDR3 coding DNA: TGTGCCAGCAGCTTAGGTCTGGCGGGGGGCTATGCAACTAATGAAAAACTGTTTTTT. It codes for CASSLGLAGGYATNEKLFF.

J is TRBJ2-2 and V is TRBV6-6, with TRBD1 identical over 7 bases. The CDR3 is 14 residues long. CDR1 is MNHNY, CDR2 SVGAGI, per germline (reference sequence). The V segment lost 5 bases and the J segment 4 bases; nucleotides outside the gene matches: 4. Here the CDR3 reads CASSPGTVTGELFF. The CDR3 DNA is TGTGCCAGCAGTCCCGGGACAGTCACCGGGGAGCTGTTTTTT.

J is TRBJ2-3 and V is TRBV5-1, with 8 positions matching TRBD2. Germline V CDR1 and CDR2: SGHRS, YFSETQ. This CDR3 region has 15 residues. V trimming: 2 bases; J trimming: 3 bases; junction bases outside the gene matches: 5. CDR3 coding DNA: TGCGCCAGCAGCTTAGGCGGGAGGCCAACAGATACGCAGTATTTT. As protein: CASSLGGRPTDTQYF.

For the CDR3, the DNA is TGTGCCAGCAGTTACACCGGGAACTATGGCTACACCTTC. It yields the protein CASSYTGNYGYTF. V usage is TRBV6-2 or TRBV6-3 and J usage is TRBJ1-2; D not certain. This CDR3 comprises 13 residues. Germline V gene data show CDR1 as MNHEY and CDR2 as SVGEGT. V was clipped by 2 bases and J by 2 bases, with 6 bases between them.

V gene TRBV6-5 combines with J gene TRBJ1-5; 7 positions agree with TRBD1. The CDR3 runs 13 residues. The ends lost 10 bases at V and 4 bases at J; junction bases unmatched: 7. Germline CDR1 is MNHEY and CDR2 is SVGAGI. The chain's CDR3 is CAISPGQNQPQHF. CDR3 sequence (DNA): TGTGCCATATCACCGGGACAGAATCAGCCCCAGCATTTT.

The genes are TRBV5-1 and TRBJ2-7, with 7 bases matching TRBD2. The CDR3 consists of 15 residues. The germline V gene encodes CDR1 SGHRS and CDR2 YFSETQ. V was clipped by 2 bases and J by 0 bases; unmatched bases: 5. The CDR3 sequence is CASSLLATSSYEQYF. CDR3 DNA sequence: TGCGCCAGCAGCTTACTAGCGACGAGCTCCTACGAGCAGTACTTC.

This chain links TRBV29-1 with TRBJ2-2; D gene uncertain. Between the trimmed V and J ends, which lost 4 bases and 0 bases, there was a span of 9 bases. The CDR3 runs to 14 residues. In germline, CDR1 is SQVTM, CDR2 ANQGSEA. The CDR3 loop is CSVGGRPNTGELFF. The DNA for the CDR3 is TGCAGCGTTGGCGGCAGACCGAACACCGGGGAGCTGTTTTTT.

This chain joins TRBV5-1 and TRBJ2-7; 9 bases align to TRBD2. From germline, CDR1 is SGHRS and CDR2 YFSETQ. The CDR3 totals 14 residues. The V gene end was trimmed by 4 bases and the J gene end by 5 bases; junction bases not matched to a gene: 7. The CDR3 is CASSPTSGRHEQYF. The CDR3 bases are TGCGCCAGCAGCCCTACTAGCGGGCGCCACGAGCAGTACTTC.

The rearrangement joins TRBV2 to TRBJ2-1; 8 bases are shared with TRBD1. Germline V gives CDR1 SNHLY, CDR2 FYNNEI. CDR3 length equals 12 residues. J gave up 13 bases and V 4 bases, and 6 bases lay outside the gene matches. In nucleotides, the CDR3 is TGTGCCAGCAGTGCGCAGGGGGCCCGTCAGTTCTTC. Its protein is CASSAQGARQFF.

The V and J genes are TRBV4-3 and TRBJ2-5; 11 positions match TRBD1. CDR1 is LGHNA, CDR2 YSLEER, per germline. This CDR3 is 17 amino acids long. Germline trimming cut 5 bases from V and 0 bases from J; bases unmatched to any gene: 8. CDR3 residues: CASSYGTGGLYQETQYF. As DNA, the CDR3 is TGCGCCAGCAGCTATGGGACAGGGGGACTGTACCAAGAGACCCAGTACTTC.

The chain recombines TRBV3-1 (or the pseudogene TRBV3-2) with TRBJ2-1; 7 bases are a match to TRBD1. Germline V gene data show CDR1 as LGHDT and CDR2 as YNNKEL (reference sequence). The CDR3 contains 16 residues. The V segment lost 1 base and the J segment 5 bases; nucleotides outside the gene matches: 8. The CDR3 sequence is CASSQGLQGKHNEQFF. CDR3 DNA sequence: TGTGCCAGCAGCCAAGGGTTACAGGGGAAACACAATGAGCAGTTCTTC.

The rearrangement uses TRBV7-3 and TRBJ2-5; D may be TRBD2 (5 bases). V was cut by 1 base and J by 1 base, with 13 bases left in between. From germline, CDR1 is SGHTA and CDR2 FQGTGA. There are 16 residues in the CDR3. CDR3: CASSLNGGLSQETQYF. The CDR3 DNA reads TGTGCCAGCAGCTTAAACGGCGGGCTGTCCCAAGAGACCCAGTACTTC.

The chain is built from TRBV5-6 and TRBJ2-3; D perhaps matches TRBD2 (6 bases). This CDR3 region has 16 residues. The V end lost 0 bases, the J end lost 0 bases, and 11 bases lay between the germline ends. Germline lookup yields CDR1 SGHDT and CDR2 YYEEEE. The DNA for the CDR3 is TGTGCCAGCAGCTTGGTCGGGAGTACTAGCACAGATACGCAGTATTTT. Translated, it gives CASSLVGSTSTDTQYF.

V usage is TRBV6-4 and J usage is TRBJ2-7; the match to TRBD1 covers 7 bases. The CDR3 runs to 12 residues. Germline assignment: CDR1 MRHNA and CDR2 SNTAGT. The junction had 3 bases not matched to a gene; V was cut back by 6 bases and J by 4 bases. The DNA of the CDR3 is TGTGCCAGCAGCCGACAGGGATACGAGCAGTACTTC. Translated, it gives CASSRQGYEQYF.

The genes are TRBV7-8 and TRBJ2-1; 8 bases match TRBD1. The CDR3 spans 15 residues. Germline CDR1 is SGHVS and CDR2 is FQNEAQ. The V segment lost 7 bases and the J segment 0 bases; nucleotides outside the gene matches: 5. The CDR3 DNA is TGTGCCAGCAAGCTGACAGGGGACTCCTACAATGAGCAGTTCTTC. Its protein is CASKLTGDSYNEQFF.

The chain has TRBV28 and TRBJ2-1; no clear D. CDR1 and CDR2 (germline): MDHEN, SYDVKM. Trimming took off 6 bases at V and 6 bases at J, with 12 bases between the two ends. CDR3 length: 13 residues. The CDR3 DNA reads TGTGCCAGCAGGCTCCGGGTGGTCAATGAGCAGTTCTTC. It codes for CASRLRVVNEQFF.

The gene calls are TRBV6-2 or TRBV6-3 and TRBJ1-6, with a possible D match to TRBD1 (5 bases). Trimming took off 0 bases at V and 13 bases at J, with 19 bases between the two ends. CDR1 is MNHEY, CDR2 SVGEGT, per germline. This CDR3 spans 16 amino acids. CDR3 DNA: TGTGCCAGCAGTTACTCGGGGGGTCGGGGGATACGCCCCCTCCACTTT. Translating gives CASSYSGGRGIRPLHF.

This rearrangement joins TRBV6-2 or TRBV6-3 to TRBJ2-5, with D possibly matching TRBD2 (7 bases). The CDR3 length is 15 residues. The germline V gene has CDR1 MNHEY and CDR2 SVGEGT. The V end lost 6 bases, the J end lost 5 bases, and 19 bases lay between the germline ends. The CDR3 DNA is TGTGCCAGCAGCCCACTCCCGGGGAGGGGGGAGACCCAGTACTTC. Its protein product is CASSPLPGRGETQYF.

The genes are TRBV7-2 and TRBJ1-5; unclear D gene. The V and J ends lost 1 base and 4 bases respectively, with 11 bases between them. The V gene's germline CDR1 is SGHTA and CDR2 FQGNSA. The CDR3 is 15 residues long. CDR3 sequence reads: CASSLVLPGNQPQHF. The CDR3 nucleotides read TGTGCCAGCAGCTTAGTCCTCCCCGGGAATCAGCCCCAGCATTTT. Together with reference TRBV7-2 and TRBJ1-5, the CDR3 gives the full variable domain: GAGVSQSPSNKVTEKGKDVELRCDPISGHTALYWYRQSLGQGLEFLIYFQGNSAPDKSGLPSDRFSAERTGGSVSTLTIQRTQQEDSAVYLCASSLVLPGNQPQHFGDGTRLSIL.

V gene TRBV6-5 combines with J gene TRBJ2-7; maybe TRBD1 (7 bases). This CDR3 is built from 14 residues. The V end lost 5 bases, the J end lost 6 bases, and 17 bases lay between the germline ends. CDR1 and CDR2 from the germline V gene are MNHEY and SVGAGI. The CDR3 coding sequence is TGTGCCAGCAGTCTAAGGAGGGGGCGCGCCGAGCAGTACTTC. Protein: CASSLRRGRAEQYF.